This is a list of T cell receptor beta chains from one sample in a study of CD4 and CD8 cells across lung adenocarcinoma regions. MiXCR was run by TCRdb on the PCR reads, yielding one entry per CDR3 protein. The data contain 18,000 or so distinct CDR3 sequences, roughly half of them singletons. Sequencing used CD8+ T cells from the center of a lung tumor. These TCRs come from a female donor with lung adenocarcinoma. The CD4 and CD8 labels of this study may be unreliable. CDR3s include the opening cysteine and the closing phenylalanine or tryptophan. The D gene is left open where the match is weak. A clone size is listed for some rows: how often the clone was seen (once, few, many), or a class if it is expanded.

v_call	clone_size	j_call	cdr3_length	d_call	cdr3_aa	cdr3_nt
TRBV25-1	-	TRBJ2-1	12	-	CASSEPNAPQFF	TGTGCCAGCAGTGAACCCAACGCACCCCAATTCTTC
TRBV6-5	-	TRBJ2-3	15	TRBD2	CASSFGTSDTDTQYF	TGTGCCAGCAGTTTCGGGACTAGCGACACAGATACGCAGTATTTT
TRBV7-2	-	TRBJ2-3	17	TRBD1	CASSTQGQGAGTGTQYF	TGTGCCAGCAGCACACAGGGACAGGGGGCCGGCACCGGGACGCAGTATTTT
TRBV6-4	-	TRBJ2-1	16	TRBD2	CASSDRSGSPGDGQFF	TGTGCCAGCAGTGACCGTAGCGGGAGCCCAGGAGATGGGCAGTTCTTC
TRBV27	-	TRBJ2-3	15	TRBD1	CASSPGQGVSGTQYF	TGTGCCAGCAGTCCGGGACAGGGTGTGAGTGGTACGCAGTATTTT
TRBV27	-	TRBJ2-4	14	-	CGSTGLAAKHIQYF	TGTGGCAGCACTGGGCTGGCGGCCAAACACATTCAGTACTTC
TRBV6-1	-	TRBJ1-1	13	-	CASRIQGNTEAFF	TGTGCCAGCAGGATTCAGGGGAACACTGAAGCTTTCTTT
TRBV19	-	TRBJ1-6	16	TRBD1	CASTPGWTTGQGSLHF	TGTGCCAGTACACCGGGTTGGACAACGGGACAGGGCTCCCTCCACTTT
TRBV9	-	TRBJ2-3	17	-	CASSVGSGGALTDTQYF	TGTGCCAGCAGCGTTGGTAGTGGGGGGGCGTTGACAGATACGCAGTATTTT
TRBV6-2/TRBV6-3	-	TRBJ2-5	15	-	CASSYGGRSTETQYF	TGTGCCAGCAGTTATGGTGGGCGTAGCACAGAGACGCAGTACTTC
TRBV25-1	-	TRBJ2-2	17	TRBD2	CASSESGGLANAGELFF	TGTGCCAGCAGTGAATCAGGCGGACTAGCTAACGCCGGGGAGCTGTTTTTT
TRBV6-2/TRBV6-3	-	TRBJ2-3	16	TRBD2	CASNQLGTSGKNTQYF	TGTGCCAGCAATCAGCTGGGGACTAGCGGCAAAAACACGCAGTATTTT
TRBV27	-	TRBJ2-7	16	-	CASTSWGLCAKDTQYF	TGTGCCAGCACCTCTTGGGGGCTGTGTGCCAAAGATACGCAGTACTTC
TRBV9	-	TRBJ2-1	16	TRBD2	CASSATGLAGGREQFF	TGTGCCAGCAGCGCTACAGGACTAGCGGGGGGGCGAGAGCAGTTCTTC
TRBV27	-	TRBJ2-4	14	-	CASRGLCAKNTQYF	TGTGCCAGCAGGGGGCTGTGTGCCAAAAATACTCAGTACTTT
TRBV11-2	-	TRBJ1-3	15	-	CASSLSPNSGNTIYF	TGTGCCAGCAGCTTGTCCCCGAACTCTGGAAACACCATATATTTT
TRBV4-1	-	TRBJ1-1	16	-	CASSQDPGVVNTEAFF	TGCGCCAGCAGCCAAGACCCGGGGGTGGTAAACACTGAAGCTTTCTTT
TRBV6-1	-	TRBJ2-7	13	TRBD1	CASSEDRVDEQYF	TGTGCCAGCAGTGAGGACAGGGTGGACGAGCAGTACTTC
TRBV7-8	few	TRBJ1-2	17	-	CASSLGGSGRRNYGYTF	TGTGCCAGCAGCTTAGGGGGGAGTGGCAGGCGAAACTATGGCTACACCTTC
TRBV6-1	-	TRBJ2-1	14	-	CASSEMGFFNEQFF	TGTGCCAGCAGTGAAATGGGGTTTTTCAATGAGCAGTTCTTC
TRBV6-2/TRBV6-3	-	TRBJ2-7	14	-	CASSLVQVGYEQYF	TGTGCCAGCAGCTTAGTCCAAGTTGGCTACGAGCAGTACTTC
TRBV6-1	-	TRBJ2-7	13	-	CASRGDGSYEQYF	TGTGCCAGCAGAGGGGACGGGTCCTACGAGCAGTACTTC
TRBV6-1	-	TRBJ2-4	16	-	CASRVAELIAKNTQYF	TGTGCCAGCCGTGTAGCGGAGCTGATAGCCAAAAACACGCAGTATTTC
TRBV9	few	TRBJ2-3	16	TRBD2	CASSLRAGGGTDTQYF	TGTGCCAGCAGCCTCCGAGCGGGAGGGGGCACAGATACGCAGTATTTT
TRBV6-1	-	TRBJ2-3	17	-	CARSQAAGQRAKNTQYF	TGTGCCAGGAGCCAAGCCGCGGGACAGCGGGCCAAAAACACGCAGTATTTC
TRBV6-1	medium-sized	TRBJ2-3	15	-	CASSDPALGLDTQYF	TGTGCCAGCAGTGACCCGGCCCTGGGGTTAGATACGCAGTATTTT
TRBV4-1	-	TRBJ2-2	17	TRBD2	CASSQALTSGDTGAQFF	TGCGCCAGCAGCCAAGCCCTGACTAGCGGCGATACCGGTGCGCAGTTTTTT
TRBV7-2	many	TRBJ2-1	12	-	CASSTGNNEQFF	TGTGCCAGCAGTACAGGGAACAATGAGCAGTTCTTC
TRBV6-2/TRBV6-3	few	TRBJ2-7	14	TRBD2	CASTNPGLGVEQYF	TGTGCCAGCACCAATCCGGGACTAGGGGTCGAGCAGTACTTC
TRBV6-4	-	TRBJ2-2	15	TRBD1	CASSPGTGDTGELFF	TGTGCCAGCAGTCCCGGGACAGGGGACACCGGGGAGCTGTTTTTT
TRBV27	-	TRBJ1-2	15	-	CASSVRLGLWDGYTF	TGTGCCAGCAGTGTGAGGTTGGGGTTGTGGGATGGCTACACCTTC
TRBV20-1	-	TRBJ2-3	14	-	CRGSAGGAPDTQYF	TGCAGGGGGAGTGCGGGCGGGGCCCCAGATACGCAGTACTTT
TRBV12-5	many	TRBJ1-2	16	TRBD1	CASGLGGTGGSYGYTF	TGTGCTAGTGGTTTAGGAGGGACAGGGGGCAGCTATGGCTACACCTTC
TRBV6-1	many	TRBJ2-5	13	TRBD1	CASTRTGQETQYF	TGTGCCAGCACCCGGACAGGCCAAGAGACCCAGTACTTC
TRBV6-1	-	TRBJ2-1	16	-	CASTGGRGPTYNEQFF	TGTGCCAGCACCGGGGGGCGGGGGCCTACCTACAATGAGCAGTTCTTC
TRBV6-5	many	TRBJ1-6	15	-	CASRSLGLYNSPLHF	TGTGCCAGCAGAAGTTTGGGCCTCTATAATTCACCCCTCCACTTT
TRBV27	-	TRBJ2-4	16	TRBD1	CASSKRQGLAKNIQYF	TGTGCCAGCAGTAAACGACAGGGATTAGCCAAAAACATTCAGTACTTC
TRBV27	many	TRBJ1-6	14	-	CASSLSGLYSPLHF	TGTGCCAGCAGTTTATCAGGGTTGTATTCACCCCTCCACTTT
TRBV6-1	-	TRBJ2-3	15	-	CASSDPSVGTDTQYF	TGTGCCAGCAGTGACCCTAGCGTAGGCACAGATACGCAGTATTTT
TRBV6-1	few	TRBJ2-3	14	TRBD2	CASGLALGTDTQYF	TGTGCCAGCGGACTAGCGCTCGGCACAGATACGCAGTATTTT
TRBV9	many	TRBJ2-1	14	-	CASSVGPPGVEQFF	TGTGCCAGCAGCGTAGGCCCACCAGGTGTGGAGCAGTTCTTC
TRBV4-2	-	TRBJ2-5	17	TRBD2	CASSQDGGLAGRETQYF	TGTGCCAGCAGCCAAGATGGGGGACTAGCGGGGCGAGAGACCCAGTACTTC